This entry describes one T cell receptor beta chain. Its antigen is unknown. V lost 7 bases and J 4 bases, leaving 10 bases between the germline ends. CDR1 is ENHRY and CDR2 is SYGVKD in the germline V gene. The CDR3 is made up of 12 amino acids. The data derive from a study of T cell responses to AZD1222 COVID-19 vaccine. Points from the study as a whole: At baseline, just a handful of AZD1222 recipients tested seropositive.

The table came from immunoSEQ multiplex PCR; TCRdb's copy has only in-frame clones and leaves some out. The sample has about 160,000 clones, 88% seen once. The sequencing used peripheral blood, collected on day 0 of AZD1222 vaccination. The rearrangement links TRBV10-3 to TRBJ1-2, with D possibly TRBD1 on 5 matching bases. This clonotype originated in an adult in good health. The CDR3 here is CAITGTSYGYTF. The CDR3 DNA sequence: TGTGCCATCACCGGGACGAGCTATGGCTACACCTTC.